One T cell receptor beta chain is described in this entry. The antigen is undetermined. The CDR3 length is 15 residues. The germline CDR1 and CDR2 sequences are MNHEY and SVGAGI. The trim removed 2 bases at V and 2 bases at J, leaving 3 bases unmatched. The record originates from a study of OX40 agonist ivuxolimab in advanced cancers. Study conclusions and caveats: The specificity for antigen of the expanded peripheral T cells was not determined.

Clones were read by immunoSEQ multiplex PCR, and TCRdb kept only the in-frame ones, dropping some. Here the sample spans fewer than 30,000 clones, over 80% being singletons. The TCR comes from an adult with an advanced solid tumor such as melanoma, head and neck, liver or kidney cancer. The rearrangement links TRBV6-5 to TRBJ2-1; 7 nucleotides match TRBD1. Source: CD4+ or CD8+ T cells sorted from blood, taken in a trial of the OX40 agonist ivuxolimab. The CDR3 region is CASSYDRAPYNEQFF. CDR3 nucleotide sequence: TGTGCCAGCAGTTACGACAGGGCCCCCTACAATGAGCAGTTCTTC.